This T cell receptor (beta chain) is drawn from a study of CD8 T cells in Susac syndrome. Overall study results and limits: The study recognized that its TCR sequencing and HLA analysis covered a relatively small number of individuals.

In the case of this clonotype: Its cognate antigen is unknown.

The study sequenced TCR beta in blood CD8+ and CD4+ T cells. CD8+ and CD4+ T cells were negatively isolated; TEMRA cells were FACS-enriched. cDNA came from approximately 0.5 to 1 ug RNA primed by random hexamers. Multiplex PCR with immunoSEQ amplified the TCR beta CDR3 across 54 Vbeta and 13 Jbeta. MiXCR was run by TCRdb on the immunoSEQ multiplex PCR reads, yielding one entry per CDR3 protein. The sample has under 85,000 distinct CDR3 sequences, roughly 94% seen once. The receptor was isolated from a human donor with multiple sclerosis. The sample was CD8+ T cells from PBMCs.

The CDR3 sequence is CAWSIGTGELFF. The CDR3 DNA reads TGTGCCTGGAGTATAGGCACCGGGGAGCTGTTTTTT. The rearrangement joins TRBV30 to TRBJ2-2, with D unresolved. Per the germline V gene, CDR1 is GTSNPN and CDR2 is SVGIG (reference sequence). Trimming left V 2 bases short and J 4 bases short, with 5 bases between. This CDR3 comprises 12 residues.